The rows below give T cell receptor beta chains drawn from one sample of a study of Ad26.COV2.S vaccination and SARS-CoV-2 variants. Only in-frame clones appear in the TCRdb table, and some are missing; sequencing was by immunoSEQ multiplex PCR. The sample carries about 460,000 clones, nearly 90% recorded once. The source was peripheral blood, collected in a trial of Ad26.COV2.S vaccine versus placebo. The origin of the receptors is a person between 18 and 65 years old who received the Ad26.COV2.S COVID-19 vaccine or a placebo. CDR3s include the opening cysteine and the closing phenylalanine or tryptophan. Clone size appears in some rows only: once, few, many, or a class for an expanded clone.

j_call clone_size v_call cdr3_aa
TRBJ2-3 NA TRBV9 CASSYKGGPTDTQYF
TRBJ1-1 NA TRBV5-6 CASSSWRGPNTEAFF
TRBJ2-7 NA TRBV12-3/TRBV12-4 CASSGPGAYEQYF
TRBJ1-5 NA TRBV18 CASSQGWGNQPQHF
TRBJ1-6 once TRBV7-3 CASSLNSYNSPLHF
TRBJ1-5 NA TRBV30 CAWRPKNLFYSNQPQHF
TRBJ2-1 NA TRBV24-1 CATSTPDEQFF
TRBJ1-4 NA TRBV11-2 CASSLGVPGQGPTNEKLFF
TRBJ1-3 NA TRBV29-1 CSVRTGAGNTIYF
TRBJ2-2 NA TRBV2 CASARLAGTGELFF
TRBJ1-2 NA TRBV7-9 CASSFPKEAQTTKYGYTF
TRBJ2-7 NA TRBV7-6 CASSPGLAGTRSYEQYF
TRBJ2-5 few TRBV2 CASRGEGETQYF
TRBJ1-1 NA TRBV7-9 CASSLQNTEAFF
TRBJ2-1 NA TRBV28 CASSLVRLGSSGSVGNEQFF
TRBJ2-5 once TRBV7-8 CASSIGTGSETQYF
TRBJ1-1 NA TRBV4-1 CASSQVPSQLNTEAFF